One and the same sample provided the 5 T cell receptor beta chains below, sequenced in a study of lymphopenia after photon versus proton radiotherapy. Assay: immunoSEQ multiplex PCR; the TCRdb copy retains only in-frame clones and omits some. The sample has about 64,000 clones, 87% seen once; the top ten hold 9.5% to 15%. This specimen consisted of peripheral blood, obtained from a patient treated with proton-based radiotherapy. These receptors came from an older man with esophageal cancer.

This chain links TRBV13 with TRBJ2-3, with D possibly being TRBD1 (5 bases). The V and J ends lost 2 bases and 0 bases respectively, with 15 bases between them. The CDR3 is made up of 17 amino acids. The germline V gene encodes CDR1 PRHDT and CDR2 FYEKMQ (reference sequence). The DNA of the CDR3 is TGTGCCAGCAGCTTATTAGGGGTCAACTCTAGCACAGATACGCAGTATTTT. Translating it yields CASSLLGVNSSTDTQYF.

J is TRBJ2-7 and V is TRBV6-5; perhaps TRBD1 as D (6 bases). V was cut by 6 bases and J by 2 bases, with 17 bases left in between. The CDR3 is 15 amino acids. Germline V gene data show CDR1 as MNHEY and CDR2 as SVGAGI. CDR3 DNA sequence: TGTGCCAGCAGAACGGCAGGGGAGTTTGCCTACGAGCAGTACTTC. Residues: CASRTAGEFAYEQYF.

J is TRBJ2-1 and V is TRBV7-2; 10 nucleotides line up with TRBD2. CDR1 and CDR2 (germline): SGHTA, FQGNSA. Trimming took 3 bases from V and 6 from J; bases not matched to a gene: 5. CDR3 length: 15 amino acids. Here the CDR3 DNA reads TGTGCCAGCAGCTTGATGGCTAGCGGGAGCAATGAGCAGTTCTTC. It is translated as CASSLMASGSNEQFF.

Only a few counts were recorded for this clone. The chain employs TRBV7-2 and TRBJ2-5, with 10 bases lining up with TRBD1. The CDR3 has 16 amino acids. V shed 1 base, J shed 5 bases, and the junction held 7 bases outside the gene matches. Germline V gives CDR1 SGHTA, CDR2 FQGNSA. The CDR3 is CASSLDLGQGRETQYF. The CDR3 DNA reads TGTGCCAGCAGCTTAGATTTGGGACAGGGGAGGGAGACCCAGTACTTC.

This chain links TRBV23-1 with TRBJ2-7; no reliable D call. TRBV23-1 belongs to the ORF category, with a function that is uncertain. Trimming cost V 8 bases and J 6 bases, with 20 bases left between them. The CDR3 extends over 14 amino acids. The CDR3 here is CASPPWATAAEQYF. In DNA form, the CDR3 reads TGCGCCAGCCCCCCCTGGGCCACGGCGGCCGAGCAGTACTTC.